Below, 20 T cell receptor beta chains from the same sample are listed, as sequenced in a study of tumor and adjacent non-tumor tissue in lung cancer. The library came from three nested PCR rounds adapted from ARM-PCR protocols. Each CDR3 protein is one row after TCRdb ran MiXCR on the multiplex PCR reads. Of about 140,000 distinct CDR3 sequences listed, around 61% are singletons. No cell sorting was done before RNA was extracted from the tissue. The sample taken for sequencing was lung tumor tissue. These receptors were obtained from a man in his 60s with small cell lung cancer.

A word on this clonotype: The germline gene is not matched at one end of the junction; a read error may be the cause. The V call is TRBV4-1, the J call TRBJ2-1; 8 bases agree with TRBD1. Germline assignment: CDR1 MGHRA and CDR2 YSYEKL. CDR3 length equals 15 residues. CDR3 DNA: TGCTCCAGCAGCCAAAAGGACAGGGAATACAATGAGCACTTCTTC. It translates to CSSSQKDREYNEHFF.

In regard to this clonotype: Since a much larger clone is just one base distant, this may be a read error. The chain uses TRBV6-5 and TRBJ2-1; no clear D gene. Trimming stripped 2 bases from V and 6 bases from J, with 14 bases between. From germline, CDR1 is MNHEY and CDR2 SVGAGI. The CDR3 is 15 amino acids. The CDR3 reads CASSYAWRDFNEQFF. In DNA form, the CDR3 reads TGTGCCAGCAGTTACGCATGGAGAGACTTCAATGAGCAGTTCTTC.

This clonotype has more than one count but fewer than ten. V is TRBV20-1 and J is TRBJ2-3; no definite D call. Deletions cut 3 bases from V and 3 bases from J, with 10 bases between. The CDR3 covers 13 residues. CDR1 is DFQATT and CDR2 is SNEGSKA in the germline V gene (reference sequence). The CDR3 DNA is TGCAGTGCTAGGGGTAGTGCGACAGATACGCAGTATTTT. Its translation is CSARGSATDTQYF.

A single count supports this clonotype. It may be a read error: a sequence one base away is much more abundant. V usage is TRBV20-1 and J usage is TRBJ1-4, with 7 bases aligning to TRBD1. The CDR3 sequence is 15 residues long. V was pared by 6 bases and J by 6 bases, with 13 bases of the junction left unmatched. Germline V gene sequence: CDR1 DFQATT, CDR2 SNEGSKA (reference sequence). In nucleotides, the CDR3 is TGCAGTGCGACCCCGGGACAGCGTGCTTATGAAAAACTGTTTTTT. As protein: CSATPGQRAYEKLFF.

Turning to this clonotype: One end of the junction is discordant with germline, which a read error may explain. The V and J genes are TRBV6-1 and TRBJ1-2; D is perhaps TRBD1 (6 bases). Germline V gene lookup returns CDR1 MNHNS and CDR2 SASEGT. This CDR3 spans 14 amino acids. CDR3 sequence (DNA): TGTACCAGCACTCTCGGGGGGGGCACTGGAGGCTACACCTTC. Its translation is CTSTLGGGTGGYTF.

V usage is TRBV11-3 and J usage is TRBJ2-1; D gene uncertain. Trimming removed 5 bases at V and 4 bases at J, with 12 bases between. The V gene's germline CDR1 is SGHNT and CDR2 YENEEA. CDR3 size: 14 residues. CDR3 protein: CASSLSLNYNEQFF. The DNA of the CDR3 is TGTGCCAGCAGCCTTAGCCTAAATTACAATGAGCAGTTCTTC.

On this clonotype itself: One end of the junction varies from germline; a read error may be responsible. The chain links TRBV6-1 to TRBJ1-5; possibly TRBD1 for D (6 bases). Germline V CDR1 and CDR2: MNHNS, SASEGT. The CDR3 has 14 amino acids. The CDR3 protein is CASTGGPRNQSQHF. The CDR3, as DNA: TGCGCCAGCACCGGGGGCCCGCGTAATCAGTCCCAGCATTTT.

On this clonotype: At one end the junction does not follow the germline gene, possibly because of a read error. The chain recombines TRBV7-2 with TRBJ2-1; tentatively, D is TRBD2 (5 bases). The CDR3 is 16 residues long. The V gene's germline CDR1 is SGHTA and CDR2 FQGNSA. The DNA of the CDR3 is TGTGTCAGCAGCCGACGAGGGAGTAGCAGGTGGGATGAGCAGTTCTTC. This encodes CVSSRRGSSRWDEQFF.

Regarding this clonotype: A read error is possible here, since a much larger clone lies one base away. J is TRBJ2-1 and V is TRBV20-1; D gene ambiguous. This CDR3 spans 11 amino acids. Germline CDR1 DFQATT, CDR2 SNEGSKA (reference sequence). In DNA form, the CDR3 reads TGCAGTGCTAGTTATTACATTGAGCAGTTCTTC. It encodes CSASYYIEQFF.

The V gene is TRBV11-2, the J gene TRBJ2-1; 11 bases align to TRBD1. The CDR3 runs to 17 residues. From germline, CDR1 is SGHAT and CDR2 FQNNGV. J gave up 10 bases and V 10 bases, and 21 bases lay outside the gene matches. Here the CDR3 DNA reads TGTGCCATGAGCGACCCCATCCGGGACAGGGGGTTTGGCGAGCAGTTCTTC. It yields the protein CAMSDPIRDRGFGEQFF.

As concerns this clonotype: Just one base apart from a much larger clone, this may be a read error. The genes are TRBV29-1 and TRBJ2-5; a weak D match, TRBD2 (5 bases). Germline CDR1 reads SQVTM; CDR2 reads ANQGSEA. There are 14 residues in the CDR3. The CDR3 loop reads CSVVKRTMGETPYF. The CDR3 nucleotides read TGCAGCGTTGTTAAACGCACCATGGGAGAGACCCCGTACTTC.

The rearrangement joins TRBV11-1 to TRBJ2-1; 9 nucleotides line up with TRBD2. Germline V gene lookup returns CDR1 SGHAT and CDR2 FQDESV (reference sequence). The CDR3 loop spans 15 amino acids. The ends lost 9 bases at V and 7 bases at J; junction bases unmatched: 13. This chain's CDR3 is CAREMSSGEYNEQFF. In nucleotides, the CDR3 is TGTGCCAGAGAAATGTCTAGCGGGGAGTATAATGAGCAGTTCTTC.

About this clonotype: The junction departs from germline at one end; a sequencing error may be responsible. The chain couples TRBV12-3 or TRBV12-4 to TRBJ2-5; no clear D gene. The CDR3 consists of 15 residues. CDR3 nucleotide sequence: TGCGGCAGCAGTTTGATGAACGGCTTCCAAGAGACCCAGTACTTC. It specifies CGSSLMNGFQETQYF.

About this clonotype itself: The germline gene is not matched at one end of the junction; a read error may be the cause. The V call is TRBV20-1, the J call TRBJ1-1; weak D call: TRBD1 (6 bases). The germline V gene encodes CDR1 DFQATT and CDR2 SNEGSKA (reference sequence). The CDR3 has 15 amino acids. In DNA form, the CDR3 reads TGCAGTGCTACAGACACAAGGGGGGGGAACACTGAAGCTGTCTTT. This codes for CSATDTRGGNTEAVF.

The chain carries TRBV5-5 and TRBJ2-7; TRBD2 matches at 7 bases. V lost 1 base to trimming and J lost 4 bases; unmatched junction nucleotides: 8. The germline V gene has CDR1 SGHKS and CDR2 YYEKEE (reference sequence). This CDR3 region has 15 residues. CDR3: CASSLMGGSGYEQYV. CDR3 nucleotides: TGTGCCAGCAGCTTGATGGGCGGGAGTGGTTACGAGCAGTACGTC.

As to this clonotype: An end of the junction differs from the germline gene, which may be a read error. The chain carries TRBV4-2 and TRBJ2-3; 8 nucleotides agree with TRBD1. Germline-derived CDR1 and CDR2 are LGHNA and YNFKEQ. This CDR3 comprises 16 residues. CDR3 amino acids: CASIQVGQGAGNTQYF. The CDR3 DNA reads TGTGCCAGCATCCAAGTCGGCCAGGGGGCGGGAAATACGCAGTATTTT.

About this clonotype: One junction end disagrees with the germline gene, perhaps due to a read error. V gene TRBV11-2 combines with J gene TRBJ2-4, with TRBD2 identical over 12 bases. Germline V gene sequence: CDR1 SGHAT, CDR2 FQNNGV. The CDR3 has 18 amino acids. CDR3 bases: TGTACCAGCAGCCTACTAGCGGGGGGTGGGGATTTCAAAAACATTCAGTACTTC. Its protein is CTSSLLAGGGDFKNIQYF.

Concerning this clonotype itself: An end of the junction does not agree with germline; a read error may underlie this. V usage is TRBV11-2 and J usage is TRBJ2-4; D might be TRBD1 (5 bases). The CDR3 is 13 amino acids. Germline CDR1 and CDR2: SGHAT and FQNNGV. This chain's CDR3 is CASSSRTRNIKYF. In DNA form, the CDR3 reads TGTGCCAGTAGCTCCCGGACAAGAAACATTAAGTACTTC.

The V call is TRBV6-2 or TRBV6-3, the J call TRBJ2-7; D possibly corresponds to TRBD2 (5 bases). Trimming stripped 8 bases from V and 8 bases from J, with 22 bases between. Germline-derived CDR1 and CDR2 are MNHEY and SVGEGT. This CDR3 has 14 residues. CDR3 DNA: TGTGCCAGCCAATGGCCCGGGGAGACCCACAAGCAGTACTTC. It yields the protein CASQWPGETHKQYF.

Worth noting for this clonotype: One end of the junction is discordant with germline, which a read error may explain. V and J are TRBV5-4 and TRBJ1-2; D not certain. The CDR3 contains 13 residues. Germline-derived CDR1 and CDR2 are SGHNT and YYREEE (reference sequence). This CDR3 reads CVSSSTWFYGYTF. The DNA for the CDR3 is TGTGTCAGCAGCTCGACATGGTTCTATGGCTACACCTTC.